This T cell receptor beta chain was retrieved from a study of T-cell memory formation after mild COVID-19. Whole-study findings and limits: The study found balanced CD4/CD8 in clones contracting day 15 to 85 and a CD4+ lean in later expanders.

Libraries for TCRalpha and TCRbeta carried sample barcodes and unique molecular identifiers via 5'RACE. In TCRdb, the 5' RACE reads were re-called with MiXCR into one record per CDR3 protein. The sample yields around 300,000 distinct CDR3 sequences, roughly 13% seen once. This clonotype has a count of ten or more. Its antigen is still unknown. Sample: PBMCs or a T cell subset sorted from them (not recorded which). This sequence was found in a man in his late teens or twenties who had mild COVID-19 (a few samples of this study predate the infection). Cell type and time point are not known.

For the CDR3, the DNA is TGTGCCAGCAGTTACTCGACTAATTACAATGAGCAGTTCTTC. Amino acid sequence: CASSYSTNYNEQFF. The gene calls are TRBV6-6 and TRBJ2-1; D possibly corresponds to TRBD2 (5 bases). Germline V CDR1 and CDR2: MNHNY, SVGAGI (reference sequence). Trimming removed 0 bases from V and 4 bases from J, with 7 bases in between. CDR3 length equals 14 residues.